This record concerns one TCR beta chain sequence. Germline CDR1 and CDR2: SGHTA and FQGNSA. The CDR3 consists of 13 residues. Between the trimmed V and J ends, which lost 1 base and 10 bases, there was a span of 11 bases. This sample is part of a study of blood T cell repertoires in COVID-19. Across the whole study: Whether acute or convalescent, the COVID-19 samples came from the United States, Italy and Spain. Sources were T cells, B-cell-depleted T cells, or PBMCs; the material itself was cDNA or gDNA.

Per the authors' pipeline: It was from reference gene primer amplification that nucleated cell counts were estimated. TCRdb keeps only in-frame clones here, not all; method: immunoSEQ multiplex PCR. V and J calls and clone size are copied from that table; D and trimming were computed from the DNA. The table lists tens of thousands of clones, 85% to 90% of them singletons. This chain uses TRBV7-2 with TRBJ2-1; possibly TRBD1 for D (6 bases). The source is a human donor in a cohort sampled during active COVID-19. The sequencing sample was made of peripheral blood. The CDR3 coding sequence is TGTGCCAGCAGCTTAGATGCCGGACAGGAGCAGTTCTTC. Amino acids: CASSLDAGQEQFF.